This T cell receptor (beta chain) was observed in a study of T cell repertoires in cytomegalovirus infection. Overall study context: Public TCR beta signatures were indicative of both CMV infection and a matching HLA type. Study-wide results and limits: Frequencies of public TCR beta families were cumulated, and this identified carriers of CMV plus the relevant HLA. HLA-C-restricted, CMV-specific TCR beta clonotypes were dominant ex vivo.

As to this clonotype: Its antigen is currently unknown.

V gave up 0 bases and J gave up 1 base, with 5 bases separating them. The CDR3 has 14 residues. Germline CDR1 reads SGDLS; CDR2 reads YYNGEE. TCRdb independently ran MiXCR on the reads; one entry per CDR3 protein. The sample lists about 490,000 distinct CDR3 sequences, roughly 12% occurring once. The rearrangement links TRBV9 to TRBJ1-5, with unresolved D. The sequenced sample consisted of PBMCs. This clonotype originated in a human donor in good health (CMV status not recorded). Some clones in this sample may be carry-over from other donors' samples. CDR3 sequence: CASSVGPSNQPQHF. The CDR3 coding sequence is TGTGCCAGCAGCGTAGGGCCCAGCAATCAGCCCCAGCATTTT.